Reported below is one T cell receptor beta chain. The authors divided CD4+ cells into CD45RA+ naive and CD45RA-negative memory subsets. The sample belongs to a study of shared clonotypes between healthy human individuals. Replicate PCRs run on sorted subsets employed approximately 0.2 ug DNA, 25,000 to 35,000 T cell genomes. Measured with immunoSEQ multiplex PCR; TCRdb has only the in-frame clones, and not every one. The table lists about a million clones, roughly 77% of them singletons. The ends were cut back, 6 bases at V and 10 bases at J, with 13 bases in the middle. CDR3 length: 12 residues. Germline V gene lookup returns CDR1 MNHEY and CDR2 SMNVEV (reference sequence).

This sequence was found in a man in his late teens or twenties in good health. Some clones in this sample may be carry-over from other donors' samples. The gene calls are TRBV27 and TRBJ2-1; D is undetermined. The source material was memory CD4+ T cells from PBMCs. Indicated subset: CD45RA-negative fraction. The CDR3 DNA reads as TGTGCCAGCAGCCGCACAGTCGGGGAGCAGTTCTTC. Encoded protein: CASSRTVGEQFF.